Below, 22 T cell receptor beta chains from the same sample are listed, as sequenced in a study of T cells in tumors after PD-1 blockade. Only in-frame clones appear in the TCRdb table, and some are missing; sequencing was by immunoSEQ multiplex PCR. The sample has roughly 12,000 clones; around 63% are singletons. The material was tumor tissue, obtained before anti-PD-1 treatment. Receptors originate from a human donor with cutaneous squamous cell carcinoma.

This rearrangement joins TRBV28 to TRBJ1-2; no definite D call. CDR1 and CDR2 from the germline V gene are MDHEN and SYDVKM. Trimming took 8 bases from V and 8 from J, leaving 18 bases between them. The CDR3 is 13 residues long. As DNA, the CDR3 is TGTGCCAGCCGCGGGCCCCACTATGAAGGCTACACCTTC. As protein: CASRGPHYEGYTF.

The rearrangement uses TRBV4-3 and TRBJ1-1; 8 positions agree with TRBD1. CDR3 size: 15 residues. Germline-derived CDR1 and CDR2 are LGHNA and YSLEER. After removal of 3 bases from V and 6 bases from J, the junction contained 9 bases not matched to a gene. CDR3 in DNA: TGCGCCAGCAGCCAGGACAGGGCAGGGAGTTCTGAAGCTTTCTTT. Translated, it gives CASSQDRAGSSEAFF.

This sequence joins TRBV15 and TRBJ2-1; the D gene is possibly TRBD2 (5 bases). The CDR3 sequence is 15 residues long. Germline V gene data show CDR1 as LNHNV and CDR2 as YYDKDF (reference sequence). V lost 1 base and J 1 base, leaving 8 bases between the germline ends. The CDR3: CATSRGSGSYNEQFF. CDR3 bases: TGTGCCACCAGCAGAGGATCGGGGTCCTACAATGAGCAGTTCTTC.

By sample share, this clone is medium-sized (0.01 to 0.1%). The chain employs TRBV5-4 and TRBJ1-1; TRBD1 matches 7 bases. This CDR3 region has 14 residues. Germline V CDR1 and CDR2: SGHNT, YYREEE (reference sequence). V was pared by 4 bases and J by 4 bases, with 7 bases of the junction left unmatched. The CDR3 region is CASSHRGGGTEAFF. As DNA, the CDR3 is TGTGCCAGCAGCCACAGGGGTGGTGGCACTGAAGCTTTCTTT.

CDR3 residues: CASSPGRGGGTEAFF. DNA for the CDR3: TGTGCCAGCAGCCCTGGGAGGGGCGGAGGTACTGAAGCTTTCTTT. This chain uses TRBV7-8 with TRBJ1-1; D possibly corresponds to TRBD1 (5 bases). V shed 5 bases and J shed 5 bases, with 18 bases lying between them. CDR1 and CDR2 from the germline V gene are SGHVS and FQNEAQ. This CDR3 region has 15 residues.

There are a few counts of this clone. This chain joins TRBV5-6 and TRBJ2-3; 10 bases align to TRBD2. The J segment lost 4 bases and the V segment lost 1 base, leaving 9 bases of the junction unmatched. The CDR3 loop spans 17 amino acids. The germline CDR1 and CDR2 sequences are SGHDT and YYEEEE. CDR3 nucleotides: TGTGCCAGCAGCTTGCCCCTAGCGGGAGCGAGTCCAGATACGCAGTATTTT. Translating it yields CASSLPLAGASPDTQYF. Combining the CDR3 with reference TRBV5-6 and TRBJ2-3 gives the whole variable domain DAGVTQSPTHLIKTRGQQVTLRCSPKSGHDTVSWYQQALGQGPQFIFQYYEEEERQRGNFPDRFSGHQFPNYSSELNVNALLLGDSALYLCASSLPLAGASPDTQYFGPGTRLTVL.

This clone was counted a single time. The rearrangement links TRBV6-2 or TRBV6-3 to TRBJ1-1; D remains ambiguous. Trimming pared 4 bases from V and 1 base from J, leaving 13 bases between. The CDR3 covers 15 residues. Germline loops: CDR1 MNHEY, CDR2 SVGEGT. CDR3 region: CASSLRWVQNTEAFF. Here the CDR3 DNA reads TGTGCCAGCAGTTTAAGGTGGGTTCAGAACACTGAAGCTTTCTTT.

This clone was seen only a few times. The chain has TRBV4-1 and TRBJ2-5; TRBD1 aligns across 9 bases. Germline values: CDR1 MGHRA, CDR2 YSYEKL. The V gene end was trimmed by 3 bases and the J gene end by 1 base; junction bases not matched to a gene: 3. This CDR3 has 15 amino acids. DNA for the CDR3: TGCGCCAGCAGCCACTTGACAGGGGGCCAAGAGACCCAGTACTTC. As protein: CASSHLTGGQETQYF.

This chain connects TRBV28 to TRBJ2-4; D is perhaps TRBD1 (6 bases). The CDR3 covers 16 residues. V was shortened by 4 bases and J by 0 bases, with 13 bases between the two germline ends. In germline, CDR1 is MDHEN, CDR2 SYDVKM. The CDR3 DNA is TGTGCCAGCAGTTCACGGGACACCTTAGCCAAAAACATTCAGTACTTC. Translation gives CASSSRDTLAKNIQYF. Variable domain in full (rest from reference TRBV28 and TRBJ2-4): DVKVTQSSRYLVKRTGEKVFLECVQDMDHENMFWYRQDPGLGLRLIYFSYDVKMKEKGDIPEGYSVSREKKERFSLILESASTNQTSMYLCASSSRDTLAKNIQYFGAGTRLSVL.

A remark on this clone: Possible read error: a much larger clone is one base away. The chain couples TRBV24-1 to TRBJ2-3; 9 nucleotides line up with TRBD1. The CDR3 has 16 residues. Germline V gene lookup returns CDR1 KGHDR and CDR2 SFDVKD. V shed 3 bases and J 5 bases; nucleotides not matched to a gene: 8. The CDR3 region is CATSDTGTGHVDTQYF. The DNA for the CDR3 is TGTGCCACCAGTGATACCGGGACAGGGCATGTAGATACGCAGTATTTT.

The chain links TRBV11-2 to TRBJ2-3; 8 bases line up with TRBD2. After removal of 5 bases from V and 0 bases from J, the junction contained 13 bases not matched to a gene. CDR3 length: 18 amino acids. CDR1 and CDR2 from the germline V gene are SGHAT and FQNNGV. The CDR3 bases are TGTGCCAGCAGCCCCACTGCGGGGGGTTCCTTTAGCACAGATACGCAGTATTTT. Amino acids: CASSPTAGGSFSTDTQYF.

The V call is TRBV7-6, the J call TRBJ1-2; 7 nucleotides line up with TRBD1. Germline lookup yields CDR1 SGHVS and CDR2 FNYEAQ. CDR3 length: 14 amino acids. V shed 5 bases and J 4 bases; nucleotides not matched to a gene: 7. This chain's CDR3 is CASSLDAGGYGYTF. In nucleotides, the CDR3 is TGTGCCAGCAGCCTCGACGCAGGGGGCTATGGCTACACCTTC.

The gene calls are TRBV19 and TRBJ2-6; 8 bases are shared with TRBD1. The CDR3 sequence is 16 residues long. Looked up from germline, CDR1 is LNHDA and CDR2 is SQIVND (reference sequence). The junction had 3 bases not matched to a gene; V was cut back by 5 bases and J by 0 bases. CDR3 protein: CASSQGAGSGANVLTF. The CDR3 bases are TGTGCCAGTAGTCAGGGGGCGGGCTCTGGGGCCAACGTCCTGACTTTC.

The chain employs TRBV29-1 and TRBJ2-7; 8 positions agree with TRBD1. Germline values: CDR1 SQVTM, CDR2 ANQGSEA. The CDR3 is made up of 13 amino acids. The trim removed 1 base at V and 6 bases at J, leaving 5 bases unmatched. Here the CDR3 DNA reads TGCAGCGTTGAAGGAGCAGGGGGCGCCGAGCAGTACTTC. Translating gives CSVEGAGGAEQYF.

This sequence joins TRBV6-5 and TRBJ1-2; no firm D call. This CDR3 is built from 16 residues. Trimming removed 2 bases at V and 5 bases at J, with 18 bases between. CDR1 is MNHEY, CDR2 SVGAGI, per germline. The CDR3 nucleotides read TGTGCCAGCAGTTACATTGACCCCGGGGTCTCTTATGGCTACACCTTC. This encodes CASSYIDPGVSYGYTF.

This chain uses TRBV11-3 with TRBJ2-2, with TRBD2 identical over 9 bases. Germline V lookup: CDR1 SGHNT, CDR2 YENEEA. The CDR3 runs to 16 residues. With V trimmed by 0 bases and J by 4 bases, 3 bases remained unmatched. CDR3 protein: CASSLDSGGLTGELFF. The CDR3 DNA follows: TGTGCCAGCAGCTTAGATAGCGGGGGCCTCACCGGGGAGCTGTTTTTT.

This rearrangement joins TRBV19 to TRBJ1-1; 8 bases are a match to TRBD1. V lost 6 bases, J lost 5 bases, and 8 bases stayed unmatched. The CDR3 totals 14 residues. CDR1 is LNHDA, CDR2 SQIVND, per germline (reference sequence). CDR3 bases: TGTGCCAGTAGGACCGGACAGGGAGGAACTGAAGCTTTCTTT. Protein sequence: CASRTGQGGTEAFF.

CDR3 DNA sequence: TGCAGTGCTAGAATAGATACGCAGTATTTT. Protein: CSARIDTQYF. The chain is built from TRBV20-1 and TRBJ2-3; D unclear. CDR1 DFQATT and CDR2 SNEGSKA come from the germline V gene (reference sequence). This CDR3 region has 10 residues. Trimming took off 2 bases at V and 5 bases at J, with 2 bases between the two ends.

V gene TRBV5-1 combines with J gene TRBJ2-1; D is perhaps TRBD2 (6 bases). From germline, CDR1 is SGHRS and CDR2 YFSETQ. CDR3 length: 15 amino acids. Trimming removed 2 bases at V and 0 bases at J, with 9 bases between. CDR3 protein: CASSFGGSSYNEQFF. DNA for the CDR3: TGCGCCAGCAGCTTTGGGGGGAGCTCCTACAATGAGCAGTTCTTC.

This clone was found a few times. V is TRBV3-1 (or the pseudogene TRBV3-2) and J is TRBJ1-4; D is ambiguous. The ends were cut back, 1 base at V and 10 bases at J, with 13 bases in the middle. The CDR3 has 14 amino acids. Germline CDR1 is LGHDT and CDR2 is YNNKEL (reference sequence). CDR3 residues: CASSQGRTVGKLFF. The CDR3 DNA sequence: TGTGCCAGCAGCCAAGGGCGAACGGTGGGAAAACTGTTTTTT.

The chain combines TRBV19 with TRBJ1-5; D is perhaps TRBD1 (5 bases). CDR1 LNHDA and CDR2 SQIVND come from the germline V gene (reference sequence). V was cut by 3 bases and J by 3 bases, with 15 bases left in between. The CDR3 runs to 16 residues. As DNA, the CDR3 is TGTGCCAGTAGTATGAGGGAGGGGTGGGCCAATCAGCCCCAGCATTTT. Translated, it gives CASSMREGWANQPQHF.

V and J are TRBV2 and TRBJ1-5; 10 nucleotides align to TRBD1. The length of the CDR3 is 15 residues. V lost 3 bases, J lost 6 bases, and 5 bases stayed unmatched. Germline CDR1 and CDR2: SNHLY and FYNNEI. DNA for the CDR3: TGTGCCAGCAGTGAGGGGACAGGGGTGAGTCAGCCCCAGCATTTT. Encoded protein: CASSEGTGVSQPQHF.